The 28 T cell receptor beta chains listed next were all sequenced from one sample in a study of cytomegalovirus exposure and HLA in healthy donors. Primers: 60 Vbeta forward and 13 Jbeta reverse. Sequencing was performed with immunoSEQ multiplex PCR; in TCRdb, only in-frame clones are kept and a portion is missing. The table includes 97,000 or so clones, less than 9.5% detected once. The specimen was PBMCs. These receptor sequences come from a man aged 50 to 59 in good health and CMV-seropositive.

This rearrangement joins TRBV9 to TRBJ2-1, with a tentative D call TRBD2 (6 bases). Germline V gene lookup returns CDR1 SGDLS and CDR2 YYNGEE. CDR3 size: 15 residues. Trimming left V 4 bases short and J 10 bases short, with 21 bases between. The CDR3 here is CASSSERDFVGEQFF. CDR3 in DNA: TGTGCCAGCAGCTCCGAGAGGGACTTCGTTGGCGAGCAGTTCTTC.

The J gene is TRBJ1-2, the V gene TRBV30; 7 bases are a match to TRBD1. The CDR3 has 14 amino acids. J was trimmed by 7 bases and V by 3 bases; bases with no gene match: 11. Per germline, CDR1 GTSNPN and CDR2 SVGIG (reference sequence). CDR3 DNA sequence: TGTGCCTGGAGCGTATTCATTGGGACAGTTGGCTACACCTTC. The encoded protein is CAWSVFIGTVGYTF.

The chain is built from TRBV29-1 and TRBJ1-2; the match to TRBD1 covers 9 bases. J was trimmed by 0 bases and V by 7 bases; bases with no gene match: 3. The CDR3 spans 13 residues. Germline CDR1 SQVTM, CDR2 ANQGSEA. The CDR3 here is CSAGQGSNYGYTF. DNA for the CDR3: TGCAGCGCGGGACAGGGATCTAACTATGGCTACACCTTC.

A few counts support this clone. V usage is TRBV11-2 and J usage is TRBJ2-1; 7 bases map to TRBD1. Germline V gene lookup returns CDR1 SGHAT and CDR2 FQNNGV. The CDR3 is made up of 16 amino acids. The ends lost 1 base at V and 2 bases at J; junction bases unmatched: 5. The CDR3 sequence: CASSLGRGQAYNEQFF. The DNA of the CDR3 is TGTGCCAGCAGCTTAGGTAGGGGGCAAGCCTACAATGAGCAGTTCTTC.

This clone was counted only a few times. This chain uses TRBV28 with TRBJ2-7; 8 nucleotides line up with TRBD1. This CDR3 is built from 20 residues. Per the germline V gene, CDR1 is MDHEN and CDR2 is SYDVKM. After removal of 2 bases from V and 3 bases from J, the junction contained 21 bases not matched to a gene. CDR3 DNA: TGTGCCAGCAGTTTAATGGAGTTTAAGGGGCCCGTAGACAGGGGCTACGAGCAGTACTTC. This codes for CASSLMEFKGPVDRGYEQYF.

The V call is TRBV2, the J call TRBJ2-1; the match to TRBD2 covers 8 bases. The germline V gene has CDR1 SNHLY and CDR2 FYNNEI. This CDR3 is built from 18 residues. J gave up 6 bases and V 7 bases, and 20 bases lay outside the gene matches. CDR3 sequence reads: CASTERAQGSGRVNEQFF. The CDR3, as DNA: TGTGCCAGCACCGAACGCGCCCAGGGCAGCGGGAGAGTCAATGAGCAGTTCTTC. Filled out from reference TRBV2 and TRBJ2-1, the complete variable domain reads EPEVTQTPSHQVTQMGQEVILRCVPISNHLYFYWYRQILGQKVEFLVSFYNNEISEKSEIFDDQFSVERPDGSNFTLKIRSTKLEDSAMYFCASTERAQGSGRVNEQFFGPGTRLTVL.

This clone was detected a few times. The rearrangement links TRBV5-1 to TRBJ2-6; 9 bases align to TRBD1. This CDR3 contains 18 residues. CDR1 and CDR2 (germline): SGHRS, YFSETQ. With V trimmed by 7 bases and J by 3 bases, 14 bases remained unmatched. The CDR3 region has the DNA TGCGCCAGCGGTGAAGGACGGGACAGGGAATTTGGGGCCAACGTCCTGACTTTC. Translation: CASGEGRDREFGANVLTF.

The V gene is TRBV29-1, the J gene TRBJ2-1; 13 bases are shared with TRBD2. Germline V lookup: CDR1 SQVTM, CDR2 ANQGSEA. J was trimmed by 4 bases and V by 4 bases; bases with no gene match: 13. The CDR3 has 18 residues. For the CDR3, the DNA is TGCAGCGTTGTTCCCGAACTACTAGCGGGAGGGCGGTACAATGAGCAGTTCTTC. It codes for CSVVPELLAGGRYNEQFF.

This clone turned up a few times. V is TRBV29-1 and J is TRBJ2-5; D is uncertain. TRBJ2-7 matches the DNA end more closely, so the J call is doubtful. This CDR3 has 12 amino acids. CDR1 is SQVTM and CDR2 is ANQGSEA in the germline V gene. CDR3 nucleotide sequence: TGCAGCGCCTCACTATCCACCTACGAGCAGTACTTC. Its protein is CSASLSTYEQYF.

The chain recombines TRBV6-5 with TRBJ1-2, with unresolved D. The CDR3 totals 16 residues. CDR1 and CDR2 from the germline V gene are MNHEY and SVGAGI. V was shortened by 0 bases and J by 0 bases, with 11 bases between the two germline ends. The CDR3 loop reads CASSYSRRLSNYGYTF. The DNA of the CDR3 is TGTGCCAGCAGTTACTCGCGGAGGCTATCTAACTATGGCTACACCTTC.

This clone was seen a few times. This chain links TRBV5-4 with TRBJ2-7; D perhaps matches TRBD2 (5 bases). The CDR3 runs 14 residues. Trimming cost V 3 bases and J 4 bases, with 14 bases left between them. Germline CDR1 is SGHNT and CDR2 is YYREEE (reference sequence). The CDR3 here is CASSWGLSVYEQYF. The CDR3 coding sequence is TGTGCCAGCAGCTGGGGTCTTAGCGTATACGAGCAGTACTTC.

The V gene is TRBV28, the J gene TRBJ1-5, with D unclear. Germline V gene data show CDR1 as MDHEN and CDR2 as SYDVKM. The CDR3 totals 14 residues. V was shortened by 3 bases and J by 0 bases, with 6 bases between the two germline ends. The CDR3 DNA follows: TGTGCCAGCAGTTTTCAGTTTAGCAATCAGCCCCAGCATTTT. This translates into CASSFQFSNQPQHF.

This clone was seen only a few times. The chain combines TRBV18 with TRBJ1-2, with D perhaps matching TRBD1 (5 bases). V was clipped by 3 bases and J by 4 bases, with 15 bases between them. Germline CDR1 KGHSH, CDR2 LQKENI. The length of the CDR3 is 15 residues. In DNA, the CDR3 is TGTGCCAGCTCACCTCCGTCGGACAAGAGCTATGGCTACACCTTC. This translates into CASSPPSDKSYGYTF.

This clone was seen a handful of times. V and J are TRBV5-1 and TRBJ2-1, with 7 bases matching TRBD2. The CDR3 has 13 amino acids. The trim removed 4 bases at V and 6 bases at J, leaving 4 bases unmatched. CDR1 is SGHRS and CDR2 is YFSETQ in the germline V gene. CDR3 amino acids: CASSEGLRNEQFF. The CDR3 bases are TGCGCCAGCAGCGAGGGACTACGCAATGAGCAGTTCTTC.

This clone was observed a handful of times. This chain uses TRBV18 with TRBJ1-2; maybe TRBD1 (5 bases). This CDR3 has 11 amino acids. V lost 6 bases, J lost 6 bases, and 8 bases lay in between. Germline-derived CDR1 and CDR2 are KGHSH and LQKENI. The CDR3: CASSLGDGYTF. The CDR3 bases are TGTGCCAGCTCGCTAGGGGATGGCTACACCTTC.

A few counts support this clone. The gene calls are TRBV7-9 and TRBJ2-3; possibly TRBD2 for D (5 bases). Trimming pared 2 bases from V and 5 bases from J, leaving 11 bases between. CDR3 length: 14 amino acids. CDR1 SEHNR and CDR2 FQNEAQ come from the germline V gene (reference sequence). The CDR3 DNA sequence: TGTGCCAGCAGCTTAAGCGGCCGGGGAGATACGCAGTATTTT. This translates into CASSLSGRGDTQYF.

This chain joins TRBV28 and TRBJ1-1; the match to TRBD1 covers 7 bases. This CDR3 is built from 17 residues. V lost 4 bases, J lost 7 bases, and 18 bases stayed unmatched. Germline V gives CDR1 MDHEN, CDR2 SYDVKM. CDR3 amino acids: CASSSSFSSGGRGEAFF. Here the CDR3 DNA reads TGTGCCAGCAGTTCTTCTTTTTCCTCAGGGGGGAGAGGTGAAGCTTTCTTT.

This clone showed up just a few times. The sample contains more than one DNA sequence encoding this CDR3. The chain couples TRBV5-1 to TRBJ2-7; unclear D gene. The CDR3 spans 14 residues. With 0 bases removed from V and 0 bases from J, the gap between germline ends came to 7 bases. Germline V gene data show CDR1 as SGHRS and CDR2 as YFSETQ. CDR3 residues: CASSLAVDSYEQYF. CDR3 DNA sequence: TGCGCCAGCAGCTTGGCAGTCGACTCCTACGAGCAGTACTTC.

This rearrangement joins TRBV6-6 to TRBJ2-3; 8 positions agree with TRBD1. Germline trimming cut 8 bases from V and 6 bases from J; bases unmatched to any gene: 13. Germline assignment: CDR1 MNHNY and CDR2 SVGAGI (reference sequence). There are 15 residues in the CDR3. This CDR3 is CASSYGAGGADTQYF. The CDR3 DNA sequence: TGTGCCAGCTCTTACGGGGCAGGGGGCGCGGATACGCAGTATTTT.

This clone was observed a few times. The chain links TRBV5-6 to TRBJ2-4; no clear D. Trimming took off 3 bases at V and 7 bases at J, with 11 bases between the two ends. The CDR3 extends over 13 amino acids. CDR1 and CDR2 (germline): SGHDT, YYEEEE. CDR3 region: CASSSSSANIQYF. CDR3 DNA sequence: TGTGCCAGCAGCTCTAGTTCGGCGAACATTCAGTACTTC.

The chain has TRBV4-2 and TRBJ2-5; TRBD2 agrees at 13 bases. V gave up 4 bases and J gave up 3 bases; unmatched junction bases: 8. CDR1 and CDR2 (germline): LGHNA, YNFKEQ. This CDR3 has 17 residues. Here the CDR3 DNA reads TGTGCCAGCAGCCGAGGACTAGCGGGAGAAGGAGAAGAGACCCAGTACTTC. Amino acids: CASSRGLAGEGEETQYF.

V and J are TRBV10-2 and TRBJ2-3; TRBD2 matches at 9 bases. The ends lost 6 bases at V and 6 bases at J; junction bases unmatched: 10. This CDR3 has 15 amino acids. The V gene's germline CDR1 is WSHSY and CDR2 SAAADI. The CDR3: CASRSLAGPEDTQYF. CDR3 nucleotide sequence: TGCGCCAGCAGAAGCCTAGCGGGGCCTGAGGATACGCAGTATTTT.

This clone was counted a few times. The gene calls are TRBV10-3 and TRBJ2-1, with 8 bases that match TRBD2. Looked up from germline, CDR1 is ENHRY and CDR2 is SYGVKD. This CDR3 comprises 16 residues. After removal of 4 bases from V and 0 bases from J, the junction contained 5 bases not matched to a gene. The CDR3 region is CAISGTSRSSYNEQFF. CDR3 sequence (DNA): TGTGCCATCAGTGGGACTAGCAGGAGCTCCTACAATGAGCAGTTCTTC.

This clone was observed a handful of times. This sequence joins TRBV7-9 and TRBJ2-7, with 9 nucleotides matching TRBD1. With V trimmed by 4 bases and J by 6 bases, 4 bases remained unmatched. Germline V gene data show CDR1 as SEHNR and CDR2 as FQNEAQ (reference sequence). The CDR3 is made up of 13 amino acids. The CDR3 DNA is TGTGCCAGCAGCTGGGACAGGGTAGGCGAGCAGTACTTC. It codes for CASSWDRVGEQYF. The full variable domain, completed using reference TRBV7-9 and TRBJ2-7, is DTGVSQNPRHKITKRGQNVTFRCDPISEHNRLYWYRQTLGQGPEFLTYFQNEAQLEKSRLLSDRFSAERPKGSFSTLEIQRTEQGDSAMYLCASSWDRVGEQYFGPGTRLTVT.

This clone was detected only a few times. The J gene is TRBJ2-1, the V gene TRBV11-3; 11 bases are a match to TRBD2. Germline CDR1 SGHNT, CDR2 YENEEA. The CDR3 covers 13 residues. The V and J ends lost 1 base and 12 bases, in that order; junction bases with no gene match: 2. CDR3: CASSLVAGGLQFF. The CDR3 bases are TGTGCCAGCAGCTTAGTAGCGGGAGGGCTGCAGTTCTTC. Drawing the rest from reference TRBV11-3 and TRBJ2-1, the complete variable domain is EAGVVQSPRYKIIEKKQPVAFWCNPISGHNTLYWYLQNLGQGPELLIRYENEEAVDDSQLPKDRFSAERLKGVDSTLKIQPAELGDSAVYLCASSLVAGGLQFFGPGTRLTVL.

This clone was found a few times. This rearrangement joins TRBV7-2 to TRBJ1-3; possible D gene TRBD1, 5 bases. The germline V gene encodes CDR1 SGHTA and CDR2 FQGNSA. The CDR3 runs to 15 residues. The V end was cut by 5 bases, the J end by 1 base, with 12 bases between. This CDR3 reads CASSPGGTSGNTIYF. CDR3 nucleotide sequence: TGTGCCAGCAGCCCGGGGGGGACGTCTGGAAACACCATATATTTT. Together with reference TRBV7-2 and TRBJ1-3, the CDR3 gives the full variable domain: GAGVSQSPSNKVTEKGKDVELRCDPISGHTALYWYRQSLGQGLEFLIYFQGNSAPDKSGLPSDRFSAERTGGSVSTLTIQRTQQEDSAVYLCASSPGGTSGNTIYFGEGSWLTVV.

This chain links TRBV27 with TRBJ2-3, with D possibly being TRBD1 (6 bases). The ends were cut back, 3 bases at V and 2 bases at J, with 15 bases in the middle. This CDR3 spans 16 amino acids. The V gene's germline CDR1 is MNHEY and CDR2 SMNVEV (reference sequence). CDR3 nucleotide sequence: TGTGCCAGCAGTTTGGGGGCGAGAAGGGACACAGATACGCAGTATTTT. It yields the protein CASSLGARRDTDTQYF.

The chain couples TRBV10-3 to TRBJ2-3; 9 bases map to TRBD2. CDR1 is ENHRY and CDR2 is SYGVKD in the germline V gene. With 7 bases clipped from V and 6 bases from J, the junction kept 11 bases outside the gene matches. The CDR3 totals 15 residues. Here the CDR3 DNA reads TGTGCCATCAAGGGCGGGAGGGCTAAAGACGATACGCAGTATTTT. Encoded protein: CAIKGGRAKDDTQYF.